The sequence of this T cell receptor beta chain was determined in a study of blood T cell repertoires in COVID-19. Study information: From the United States, Italy and Spain came samples of acute and convalescent COVID-19.

The authors' processing: Reference gene primer amplification in the assay estimated nucleated cell counts. Data came from immunoSEQ multiplex PCR; TCRdb stores just in-frame clones and leaves some out. V, J and clone size are taken as reported in that table, and D and trimming were inferred from the DNA itself. The data show around 200,000 clones, with roughly 88% seen just once and 5% to 7% held by the top ten. The germline V gene has CDR1 LGHDT and CDR2 YNNKEL (reference sequence). V was shortened by 1 base and J by 7 bases, with 11 bases between the two germline ends. This CDR3 has 14 amino acids.

V and J are TRBV3-1 (or the pseudogene TRBV3-2) and TRBJ2-4, with D perhaps TRBD1 (5 bases). The material sequenced was PBMCs or T cells enriched from blood (not recorded which). The sequence was obtained from a man aged 35 to 55 with acute COVID-19. CDR3 in DNA: TGTGCCAGCAGCCAAGGTTCAGGGCCCAACATTCAGTACTTC. Translation gives CASSQGSGPNIQYF.